This entry features one TCR beta chain sequence. Trimming removed 0 bases from V and 4 bases from J, with 11 bases in between. The germline V gene encodes CDR1 SGDLS and CDR2 YYNGEE. CDR3 size: 15 residues. The data derive from a study of blood T cell repertoires in COVID-19. Whole-study context: Whether acute or convalescent, the COVID-19 samples came from the United States, Italy and Spain. The analysed material was cDNA or gDNA that came from T cells, B-cell-depleted T cells, or PBMCs.

In the original workflow: For nucleated cells, counts were estimated from reference gene primer amplification. Measured with immunoSEQ multiplex PCR; TCRdb has only the in-frame clones, and not every one. V, J and clone size derive from that table, while D and trimming were established from the DNA sequence. The sample shows just under 300,000 clones, 70% to 90% of them seen only once. Material for sequencing was peripheral blood. This receptor was identified in a man between 65 and 85 years old with acute or convalescent COVID-19. The chain combines TRBV9 with TRBJ1-3, with D uncertain. DNA for the CDR3: TGTGCCAGCAGCGTAGATTTAGGGAGAGGAAACACCATATATTTT. Translated: CASSVDLGRGNTIYF.